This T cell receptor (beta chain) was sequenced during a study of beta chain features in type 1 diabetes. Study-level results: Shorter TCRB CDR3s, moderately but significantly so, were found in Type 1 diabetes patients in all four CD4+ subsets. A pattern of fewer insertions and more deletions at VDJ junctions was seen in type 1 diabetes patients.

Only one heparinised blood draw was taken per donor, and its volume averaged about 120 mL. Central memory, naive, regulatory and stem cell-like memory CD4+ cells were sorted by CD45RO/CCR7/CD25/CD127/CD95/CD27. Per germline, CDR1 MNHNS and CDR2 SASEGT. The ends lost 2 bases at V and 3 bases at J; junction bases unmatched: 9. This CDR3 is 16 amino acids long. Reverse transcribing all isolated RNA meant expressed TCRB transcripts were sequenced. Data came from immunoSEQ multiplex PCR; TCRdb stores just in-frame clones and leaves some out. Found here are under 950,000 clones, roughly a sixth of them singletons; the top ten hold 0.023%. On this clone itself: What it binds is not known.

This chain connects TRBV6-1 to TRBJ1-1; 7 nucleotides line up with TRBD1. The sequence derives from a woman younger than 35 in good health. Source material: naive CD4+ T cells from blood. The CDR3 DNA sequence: TGTGCCAGCAGTGAACCACCCCGAGACAGGGACACTGAAGCTTTCTTT. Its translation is CASSEPPRDRDTEAFF.